This T cell receptor beta chain was profiled in a study of cytomegalovirus exposure and HLA in healthy donors. Study-level results: Analyses of presence and absence presupposed an approximately uniform sequencing depth across donors. Most of the TCR beta V segments (in an earlier analysis) were productive either about 90% or about 30% of the time. An observed cluster of highly shared sequence variants was recorded as a likely sequencing artifact.

The PCR was carried out with 60 Vbeta primers and 13 Jbeta primers. Original methodology: In a later analysis, approximately 80 million unique TCR beta chains included roughly 11 million shared by two or more donors. Only in-frame clones appear in the TCRdb table, and some are missing; sequencing was by immunoSEQ multiplex PCR. V and J calls and clone size are as listed in that table; D and trimming were resolved from the DNA. The table records roughly 110,000 clones, 60% to 80% of them present only once. Concerning this clone: Antigen specificity is unknown. The junction departs from germline at one end; a sequencing error may be responsible.

Germline V CDR1 and CDR2: SSHAT, FNYEAQ (reference sequence). The CDR3 length is 15 residues. This clonotype was sampled from a woman aged 25 to 39 in good health and CMV-seropositive. The chain uses TRBV7-7 and TRBJ2-7; TRBD2 might be the D (5 bases). Source material: PBMCs. DNA of the CDR3: TGTGCTAGCAGCTTAGGGTGGGGAGACTCCTACGAGCAGTACTTC. It is translated as CASSLGWGDSYEQYF. Together with reference TRBV7-7 and TRBJ2-7, the CDR3 gives the full variable domain: GAGVSQSPRYKVTKRGQDVTLRCDPISSHATLYWYQQALGQGPEFLTYFNYEAQPDKSGLPSDRFSAERPEGSISTLTIQRTEQRDSAMYRCASSLGWGDSYEQYFGPGTRLTVT.